The 27 T cell receptor beta chains below all came from one sample that was sequenced in a study of cytomegalovirus exposure and HLA in healthy donors. Clones were read by immunoSEQ multiplex PCR, and TCRdb kept only the in-frame ones, dropping some. The data show 150,000 to 200,000 clones, roughly nine tenths seen once. The material sequenced was PBMCs. The receptors originated from a woman in her 30s in good health and CMV-seronegative.

The J gene is TRBJ2-3, the V gene TRBV9; TRBD2 matches 12 bases. The CDR3 covers 16 residues. Germline V gives CDR1 SGDLS, CDR2 YYNGEE. V was pared by 4 bases and J by 4 bases, with 7 bases of the junction left unmatched. CDR3: CASSLPLAGGPDTQYF. CDR3 sequence (DNA): TGTGCCAGCAGCCTTCCCCTAGCGGGGGGGCCAGATACGCAGTATTTT.

This clone turned up a few times. The genes are TRBV7-9 and TRBJ1-2; TRBD1 might be the D (5 bases). The CDR3 loop spans 15 amino acids. Germline V gene sequence: CDR1 SEHNR, CDR2 FQNEAQ (reference sequence). Trimming pared 7 bases from V and 4 bases from J, leaving 19 bases between. CDR3 sequence reads: CASTEPGTPVYGYTF. The CDR3 region has the DNA TGTGCCAGCACCGAGCCCGGGACCCCCGTCTATGGCTACACCTTC.

Worth noting for this clone: Other nucleotide sequences from this sample produce the same CDR3. This chain connects TRBV29-1 to TRBJ2-7; perhaps TRBD1 as D (5 bases). This CDR3 has 13 residues. The germline V gene encodes CDR1 SQVTM and CDR2 ANQGSEA. V lost 4 bases, J lost 0 bases, and 10 bases lay in between. The CDR3 loop is CSVGQGSSYEQYF. Here the CDR3 DNA reads TGCAGCGTTGGTCAGGGAAGCTCCTACGAGCAGTACTTC.

The chain uses TRBV19 and TRBJ1-5; D is perhaps TRBD1 (6 bases). The CDR3 totals 14 residues. Trimming removed 7 bases from V and 2 bases from J, with 12 bases in between. From germline, CDR1 is LNHDA and CDR2 SQIVND (reference sequence). The CDR3 DNA sequence: TGTGCCAGTACGGGGGGCGACCGCAATCAGCCCCAGCATTTT. This translates into CASTGGDRNQPQHF.

V is TRBV5-1 and J is TRBJ2-5; D not certain. Trimming stripped 4 bases from V and 3 bases from J, with 13 bases between. Germline-derived CDR1 and CDR2 are SGHRS and YFSETQ. CDR3 length: 14 residues. Here the CDR3 reads CASSTRLAEETQYF. CDR3 sequence (DNA): TGCGCCAGCAGCACGAGACTCGCTGAAGAGACCCAGTACTTC.

This clone was counted only a few times. The chain couples TRBV27 to TRBJ2-7, with 10 nucleotides matching TRBD1. V lost 5 bases, J lost 4 bases, and 8 bases stayed unmatched. Germline V gene lookup returns CDR1 MNHEY and CDR2 SMNVEV (reference sequence). The CDR3 has 15 residues. The CDR3 region is CASSTDRDRGYEQYF. Here the CDR3 DNA reads TGTGCCAGCAGTACCGACCGGGACAGGGGATACGAGCAGTACTTC.

J is TRBJ1-5 and V is TRBV27; no firm D call. Per germline, CDR1 MNHEY and CDR2 SMNVEV (reference sequence). Deletions cut 1 base from V and 1 base from J, with 8 bases between. There are 15 residues in the CDR3. CDR3 region: CASSLFPGSNQPQHF. In nucleotides, the CDR3 is TGTGCCAGCAGTTTATTCCCTGGGAGCAATCAGCCCCAGCATTTT.

This chain connects TRBV4-1 to TRBJ2-2; 9 bases fit TRBD1. Germline values: CDR1 MGHRA, CDR2 YSYEKL. This CDR3 contains 17 residues. Trimming took 4 bases from V and 4 from J; bases not matched to a gene: 10. CDR3 nucleotide sequence: TGCGCCAGCAGCCGCCGCCGGGACAGGGTCAGCACCGGGGAGCTGTTTTTT. The encoded protein is CASSRRRDRVSTGELFF.

The rearrangement joins TRBV9 to TRBJ2-3; D may be TRBD1 or TRBD2 (5 bases each). CDR3 size: 15 residues. CDR1 is SGDLS, CDR2 YYNGEE, per germline. The germline V and J ends were trimmed by 3 bases and 2 bases, with 13 bases remaining between them. This CDR3 reads CASSGDLQSTDTQYF. The CDR3 nucleotides are TGTGCCAGCAGCGGGGACCTTCAATCCACAGATACGCAGTATTTT. The complete variable domain, with remaining parts taken from reference TRBV9 and TRBJ2-3, reads DSGVTQTPKHLITATGQRVTLRCSPRSGDLSVYWYQQSLDQGLQFLIQYYNGEERAKGNILERFSAQQFPDLHSELNLSSLELGDSALYFCASSGDLQSTDTQYFGPGTRLTVL.

This clone was counted between two and nine times. The V and J genes are TRBV5-6 and TRBJ2-7; 8 bases match TRBD1. Germline CDR1 SGHDT, CDR2 YYEEEE. V shed 2 bases and J 2 bases; nucleotides not matched to a gene: 9. The CDR3 extends over 16 amino acids. CDR3 coding DNA: TGTGCCAGCAGCTTAGGGCAGGGGGCTATCGCCTACGAGCAGTACTTC. This gives the protein CASSLGQGAIAYEQYF.

The V and J genes are TRBV4-3 and TRBJ2-5; D may match TRBD1 or TRBD2 (8 bases each). The length of the CDR3 is 18 residues. The germline V gene encodes CDR1 LGHNA and CDR2 YSLEER. Trimming cost V 1 base and J 3 bases, with 21 bases left between them. CDR3 DNA sequence: TGCGCCAGCAGCCAAGCAGGGGGCCCAACTAGCGGAAAAGAGACCCAGTACTTC. Translating it yields CASSQAGGPTSGKETQYF.

The chain employs TRBV19 and TRBJ2-4, with 9 bases lining up with TRBD1. The V segment lost 5 bases and the J segment 0 bases; nucleotides outside the gene matches: 8. The CDR3 length is 17 residues. Germline V CDR1 and CDR2: LNHDA, SQIVND (reference sequence). CDR3 coding DNA: TGTGCCAGTAGTGTACTTACAGGGGGCTTAGCCAAAAACATTCAGTACTTC. This encodes CASSVLTGGLAKNIQYF.

This rearrangement joins TRBV4-2 to TRBJ2-7; TRBD1 aligns across 8 bases. V gave up 0 bases and J gave up 6 bases; unmatched junction bases: 10. CDR3 length: 16 residues. Germline CDR1 and CDR2: LGHNA and YNFKEQ. CDR3 nucleotides: TGTGCCAGCAGCCAAGATCTAGGCAGGGGGCCGTCCGAGCAGTACTTC. Protein: CASSQDLGRGPSEQYF.

With respect to this clone: Other nucleotide sequences in the sample specify the same CDR3. The V call is TRBV27, the J call TRBJ1-6; 7 bases are a match to TRBD1. The CDR3 sequence is 15 residues long. The ends lost 4 bases at V and 5 bases at J; junction bases unmatched: 5. From germline, CDR1 is MNHEY and CDR2 SMNVEV (reference sequence). The CDR3 bases are TGTGCCAGCAGTTCGGCCGGGACAGATAATTCACCCCTCCACTTT. Its protein product is CASSSAGTDNSPLHF.

The gene calls are TRBV25-1 and TRBJ1-2; no clear D gene. Germline CDR1 is MGHDK and CDR2 is SYGVNS. The V end lost 1 base, the J end lost 5 bases, and 8 bases lay between the germline ends. The CDR3 runs 13 residues. CDR3 in amino acids: CASSESLPYGYTF. The CDR3, as DNA: TGTGCCAGCAGTGAATCTTTGCCTTATGGCTACACCTTC.

This clone was counted a few times. This chain links TRBV19 with TRBJ2-7; 8 positions match TRBD1. The CDR3 is 13 amino acids. The junction had 2 bases not matched to a gene; V was cut back by 5 bases and J by 2 bases. Germline V gene lookup returns CDR1 LNHDA and CDR2 SQIVND (reference sequence). The CDR3 DNA reads as TGTGCCAGTAGTCGGACAGGGACCTACGAGCAGTACTTC. Amino acids: CASSRTGTYEQYF.

The chain has TRBV4-1 and TRBJ2-3; 7 positions match TRBD2. After removal of 1 base from V and 0 bases from J, the junction contained 4 bases not matched to a gene. This CDR3 contains 16 residues. Looked up from germline, CDR1 is MGHRA and CDR2 is YSYEKL. The CDR3 DNA sequence: TGCGCCAGCAGCCAAGTCGCGGGAGAAAGCACAGATACGCAGTATTTT. Protein: CASSQVAGESTDTQYF.

V is TRBV2 and J is TRBJ2-5, with D possibly matching TRBD2 (6 bases). This CDR3 contains 16 residues. From germline, CDR1 is SNHLY and CDR2 FYNNEI. The germline V and J ends were trimmed by 4 bases and 4 bases, with 19 bases remaining between them. CDR3 in amino acids: CASSGRAGPTRETQYF. In DNA, the CDR3 is TGTGCCAGCAGTGGGAGAGCGGGCCCTACTAGAGAGACCCAGTACTTC.

V usage is TRBV6-6 and J usage is TRBJ2-5; the D is unclear. Germline-derived CDR1 and CDR2 are MNHNY and SVGAGI (reference sequence). The CDR3 sequence is 14 residues long. V lost 4 bases and J lost 3, with 12 bases in between. The CDR3 DNA sequence: TGTGCCAGCAGTTCGTCCGGGCACGAAGAGACCCAGTACTTC. As protein: CASSSSGHEETQYF.

The chain links TRBV2 to TRBJ1-2; no definite D call. Trimming shortened V by 3 bases and J by 8 bases, and 13 bases separated the two germline ends. The CDR3 has 13 amino acids. Germline V gene lookup returns CDR1 SNHLY and CDR2 FYNNEI. The CDR3 spells CASSDGGLGGYTF. DNA of the CDR3: TGTGCCAGCAGTGACGGAGGGCTGGGCGGCTACACCTTC.

This clone was counted a few times. J is TRBJ1-2 and V is TRBV11-2; D is perhaps TRBD1 (5 bases). With 0 bases removed from V and 7 bases from J, the gap between germline ends came to 6 bases. The CDR3 loop spans 12 amino acids. The germline V gene has CDR1 SGHAT and CDR2 FQNNGV. The CDR3 sequence: CASSLDGGGYTF. CDR3 in DNA: TGTGCCAGCAGCTTAGATGGGGGTGGCTACACCTTC.

The chain couples TRBV28 to TRBJ1-1; 8 positions match TRBD1. Germline-derived CDR1 and CDR2 are MDHEN and SYDVKM. J was trimmed by 4 bases and V by 5 bases; bases with no gene match: 9. CDR3 size: 15 residues. The CDR3 region is CASSPPTGVGTEAFF. CDR3 nucleotide sequence: TGTGCCAGCAGTCCTCCGACAGGGGTGGGCACTGAAGCTTTCTTT.

The chain has TRBV4-1 and TRBJ1-2, with no clear D. The V end was cut by 3 bases, the J end by 0 bases, with 14 bases between. The CDR3 has 16 amino acids. Germline loops: CDR1 MGHRA, CDR2 YSYEKL. The DNA for the CDR3 is TGCGCCAGCAGCCAGGCGAGGGCGGCGGCTAACTATGGCTACACCTTC. It encodes CASSQARAAANYGYTF.

This clone was seen more than once but under ten times. V usage is TRBV2 and J usage is TRBJ2-2, with D perhaps TRBD1 (7 bases). Per the germline V gene, CDR1 is SNHLY and CDR2 is FYNNEI. Trimming cost V 5 bases and J 7 bases, with 14 bases left between them. The CDR3 covers 14 residues. CDR3 coding DNA: TGTGCCAGCAGTCTGGACAGGAGGGGCGGGGAGCTGTTTTTT. Its translation is CASSLDRRGGELFF.

V usage is TRBV6-5 and J usage is TRBJ2-3; 8 nucleotides agree with TRBD2. Germline CDR1 and CDR2: MNHEY and SVGAGI. With V trimmed by 7 bases and J by 3 bases, 9 bases remained unmatched. The CDR3 totals 15 residues. Here the CDR3 reads CASNRDGGGTDTQYF. The DNA of the CDR3 is TGTGCCAGCAACCGTGACGGCGGGGGGACAGATACGCAGTATTTT.

This rearrangement joins TRBV7-9 to TRBJ1-1; no reliable D call. The CDR3 spans 11 residues. Germline CDR1 is SEHNR and CDR2 is FQNEAQ (reference sequence). Trimming removed 3 bases from V and 6 bases from J, with 5 bases in between. The CDR3 is CASSFEAEAFF. In nucleotides, the CDR3 is TGTGCCAGCAGCTTCGAGGCTGAAGCTTTCTTT.

The V gene is TRBV9, the J gene TRBJ1-2; 11 bases match TRBD1. The CDR3 length is 15 residues. Germline V gives CDR1 SGDLS, CDR2 YYNGEE. Losses at the gene ends were 3 bases for V and 4 bases for J; bases not matched to a gene: 5. CDR3 sequence (DNA): TGTGCCAGCAGCGCCAGGACAGGGGGCAGCTATGGCTACACCTTC. Residues: CASSARTGGSYGYTF.